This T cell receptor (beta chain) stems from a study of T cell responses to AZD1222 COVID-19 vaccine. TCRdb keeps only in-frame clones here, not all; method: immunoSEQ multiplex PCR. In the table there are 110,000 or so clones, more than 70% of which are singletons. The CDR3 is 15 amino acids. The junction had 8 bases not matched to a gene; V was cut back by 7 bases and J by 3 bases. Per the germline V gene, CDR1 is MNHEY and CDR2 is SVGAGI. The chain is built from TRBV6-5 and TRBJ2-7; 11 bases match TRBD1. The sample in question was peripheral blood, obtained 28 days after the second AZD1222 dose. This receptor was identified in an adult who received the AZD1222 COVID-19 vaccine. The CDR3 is CASTSAGTGGYEQYF. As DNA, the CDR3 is TGTGCCAGCACTTCCGCCGGGACAGGGGGCTACGAGCAGTACTTC.